One sample yielded the 25 T cell receptor beta chains listed below, sequenced in a study of blood T cell repertoires in COVID-19. Profiling relied on immunoSEQ multiplex PCR, and the TCRdb table lists in-frame clones only, not all of them. The sample records 150,000 to 200,000 clones, approximately 80% being singletons. The sample taken for sequencing was PBMCs or T cells enriched from blood (not recorded which). Receptor source: a man in his forties or fifties who had recovered from COVID-19.

The chain couples TRBV6-4 to TRBJ2-1, with TRBD2 identical over 8 bases. The J segment lost 2 bases and the V segment lost 3 bases, leaving 3 bases of the junction unmatched. CDR1 is MRHNA and CDR2 is SNTAGT in the germline V gene. The CDR3 is 15 amino acids. The CDR3 bases are TGTGCCAGCAGTGAGGTAGCGGGGCCCTACAATGAGCAGTTCTTC. Translated: CASSEVAGPYNEQFF.

The chain links TRBV19 to TRBJ1-4; no firm D call. CDR1 and CDR2 from the germline V gene are LNHDA and SQIVND (reference sequence). This CDR3 has 15 amino acids. V lost 8 bases and J lost 1, with 14 bases in between. CDR3 DNA sequence: TGTGCCAGTTCTTGGGCCGGTCGAACTAATGAAAAACTGTTTTTT. As protein: CASSWAGRTNEKLFF.

V usage is TRBV7-3 and J usage is TRBJ1-2; D remains ambiguous. With 1 base removed from V and 0 bases from J, the gap between germline ends came to 9 bases. The germline CDR1 and CDR2 sequences are SGHTA and FQGTGA. The CDR3 consists of 15 residues. CDR3 DNA sequence: TGTGCCAGCAGCTTAAGGGCGGGGTCTAACTATGGCTACACCTTC. Encoded protein: CASSLRAGSNYGYTF.

CDR3 in amino acids: CASRGYGGPGGNTIYF. For the CDR3, the DNA is TGTGCCAGCAGAGGATACGGGGGGCCGGGCGGAAACACCATATATTTT. This chain connects TRBV7-9 to TRBJ1-3, with D perhaps matching TRBD1 (6 bases). This CDR3 contains 16 residues. CDR1 is SEHNR and CDR2 is FQNEAQ in the germline V gene (reference sequence). The V end lost 6 bases, the J end lost 4 bases, and 19 bases lay between the germline ends.

The chain employs TRBV6-1 and TRBJ1-6; 7 nucleotides agree with TRBD1. V lost 4 bases, J lost 0 bases, and 3 bases stayed unmatched. Per germline, CDR1 MNHNS and CDR2 SASEGT. This CDR3 spans 16 amino acids. The CDR3 reads CASSGNRGSYNSPLHF. The CDR3 DNA reads as TGTGCCAGCAGTGGCAACAGGGGCTCCTATAATTCACCCCTCCACTTT.

V usage is TRBV7-2 and J usage is TRBJ2-7, with a weak D call TRBD2 (5 bases). Germline values: CDR1 SGHTA, CDR2 FQGNSA. The length of the CDR3 is 12 residues. V lost 5 bases and J lost 6, with 11 bases in between. The CDR3 protein is CASSARGSEQYF. In DNA, the CDR3 is TGTGCCAGCAGCGCCCGAGGGAGCGAGCAGTACTTC.

This chain uses TRBV14 with TRBJ2-1; D gene ambiguous. CDR1 and CDR2 from the germline V gene are SGHDN and FVKESK. Trimming cost V 4 bases and J 9 bases, with 13 bases left between them. CDR3 length: 13 residues. In DNA form, the CDR3 reads TGTGCCAGCAGCCCGTATGGGCGAAGTGAGCAGTTCTTC. Its protein is CASSPYGRSEQFF. Complete variable domain (other parts from reference TRBV14 and TRBJ2-1): EAGVTQFPSHSVIEKGQTVTLRCDPISGHDNLYWYRRVMGKEIKFLLHFVKESKQDESGMPNNRFLAERTGGTYSTLKVQPAELEDSGVYFCASSPYGRSEQFFGPGTRLTVL.

CDR3 coding DNA: TGTGCCAGCACGACAAGAGCAGCGAGCGGGGAAAAACTGTTTTTT. Amino acid sequence: CASTTRAASGEKLFF. The gene calls are TRBV28 and TRBJ1-4, with D uncertain. Germline loops: CDR1 MDHEN, CDR2 SYDVKM. V shed 7 bases and J shed 8 bases, with 20 bases lying between them. The length of the CDR3 is 15 residues.

This chain uses TRBV18 with TRBJ2-1; 14 bases line up with TRBD2. This CDR3 contains 13 residues. The germline CDR1 and CDR2 sequences are KGHSH and LQKENI. J was trimmed by 13 bases and V by 5 bases; bases with no gene match: 4. The CDR3 DNA is TGTGCCAGCTCAGCAGGGACTAGCGGGAGTCAGTTCTTC. This codes for CASSAGTSGSQFF.

Here the CDR3 reads CASSLGQGLISYNSPLHF. The CDR3 coding sequence is TGTGCCAGCAGTCTGGGACAGGGCCTTATCTCCTATAATTCACCCCTCCACTTT. The gene calls are TRBV28 and TRBJ1-6; 9 nucleotides align to TRBD1. V trimming: 5 bases; J trimming: 0 bases; junction bases outside the gene matches: 8. Per germline, CDR1 MDHEN and CDR2 SYDVKM. This CDR3 region has 18 residues.

The chain couples TRBV5-4 to TRBJ2-7, with 8 positions matching TRBD1. Trimming removed 4 bases from V and 3 bases from J; junction bases left unmatched: 9. This CDR3 is 15 amino acids long. Germline lookup yields CDR1 SGHNT and CDR2 YYREEE (reference sequence). The CDR3 sequence: CASSPKDREYYEQYF. The CDR3, as DNA: TGTGCCAGCAGCCCGAAGGACAGGGAATACTACGAGCAGTACTTC.

The chain uses TRBV28 and TRBJ1-2; possible D gene TRBD1, 6 bases. CDR3 length: 15 amino acids. Trimming removed 7 bases at V and 0 bases at J, with 15 bases between. CDR1 is MDHEN, CDR2 SYDVKM, per germline. The CDR3 region is CASIPGTRSNYGYTF. The CDR3 DNA follows: TGTGCCAGCATTCCGGGGACAAGGTCTAACTATGGCTACACCTTC.

The V call is TRBV10-3, the J call TRBJ2-7; D is uncertain. This CDR3 region has 14 residues. Between the trimmed V and J ends, which lost 1 base and 2 bases, there was a span of 9 bases. Germline CDR1 ENHRY, CDR2 SYGVKD. CDR3 loop: CAISEFPQAYEQYF. In DNA form, the CDR3 reads TGTGCCATCAGTGAGTTCCCCCAGGCCTACGAGCAGTACTTC.

The genes are TRBV7-9 and TRBJ1-6; 7 bases agree with TRBD1. The CDR3 has 15 amino acids. The J segment lost 5 bases and the V segment lost 7 bases, leaving 8 bases of the junction unmatched. In germline, CDR1 is SEHNR, CDR2 FQNEAQ (reference sequence). In DNA form, the CDR3 reads TGTGCCAGCACACGGGGACAGACAGATAATTCACCCCTCCACTTT. This codes for CASTRGQTDNSPLHF.

The rearrangement joins TRBV25-1 to TRBJ1-5; TRBD1 aligns across 8 bases. Germline V CDR1 and CDR2: MGHDK, SYGVNS. The CDR3 consists of 13 residues. J lost 2 bases, V lost 6 bases, and 0 bases had no gene match. The DNA of the CDR3 is TGTGCCAGCAGGGACAGGGGCAATCAGCCCCAGCATTTT. This sequence encodes CASRDRGNQPQHF.

The chain carries TRBV29-1 and TRBJ2-1, with 12 bases identical to TRBD2. The V gene end was trimmed by 7 bases and the J gene end by 9 bases; junction bases not matched to a gene: 7. The CDR3 has 13 residues. From germline, CDR1 is SQVTM and CDR2 ANQGSEA. The CDR3 DNA reads as TGCAGCGCCGAACTAGCGGGGGGACCTGAGCAGTTCTTC. Its translation is CSAELAGGPEQFF.

This clone was recorded only once. This rearrangement joins TRBV12-5 to TRBJ1-1, with 7 bases identical to TRBD1. Germline trimming cut 6 bases from V and 7 bases from J; bases unmatched to any gene: 5. This CDR3 contains 12 residues. Germline V gene lookup returns CDR1 LGHNT and CDR2 FRNRAP. The CDR3 protein is CASGHGTDEAFF. As DNA, the CDR3 is TGTGCTAGTGGCCATGGGACAGATGAAGCTTTCTTT. Full variable domain (remainder filled in from reference TRBV12-5 and TRBJ1-1): DARVTQTPRHKVTEMGQEVTMRCQPILGHNTVFWYRQTMMQGLELLAYFRNRAPLDDSGMPKDRFSAEMPDATLATLKIQPSEPRDSAVYFCASGHGTDEAFFGQGTRLTVV.

The rearrangement uses TRBV27 and TRBJ2-1, with no clear D. Germline lookup yields CDR1 MNHEY and CDR2 SMNVEV (reference sequence). This CDR3 is built from 13 residues. The V gene lost 5 bases and the J gene lost 7 bases, with 12 bases spanning the gap. The CDR3 DNA sequence: TGTGCCAGCAGTAAGTTTACAGAGAATGAGCAGTTCTTC. This gives the protein CASSKFTENEQFF.

The chain uses TRBV7-2 and TRBJ2-5; TRBD1 might be the D (6 bases). The CDR3 has 14 residues. V lost 5 bases and J 7 bases, leaving 17 bases between the germline ends. In germline, CDR1 is SGHTA, CDR2 FQGNSA. The CDR3 here is CASSASYIGGTQYF. The CDR3 coding sequence is TGTGCCAGCAGCGCCTCCTATATAGGGGGGACCCAGTACTTC.

The CDR3 here is CASSRSQGADQPQHF. The CDR3 region has the DNA TGTGCCAGCAGTCGCTCACAGGGGGCGGATCAGCCCCAGCATTTT. The chain joins TRBV6-2 or TRBV6-3 to TRBJ1-5, with 9 bases aligning to TRBD1. Germline CDR1 and CDR2: MNHEY and SVGEGT. This CDR3 spans 15 amino acids. The ends lost 5 bases at V and 5 bases at J; junction bases unmatched: 7.

V gene TRBV9 combines with J gene TRBJ1-2; possible D gene TRBD1, 6 bases. V shed 4 bases and J shed 8 bases, with 12 bases lying between them. The CDR3 has 12 amino acids. Germline CDR1 reads SGDLS; CDR2 reads YYNGEE. The CDR3 spells CASSLQGQGYTF. DNA for the CDR3: TGTGCCAGCAGCCTACAGGGTCAAGGCTACACCTTC.

In DNA, the CDR3 is TGTGCCAGCAGCTCGGTTAATCAGCCCCAGCATTTT. Its translation: CASSSVNQPQHF. The V call is TRBV7-2, the J call TRBJ1-5; D gene unclear. The germline V gene has CDR1 SGHTA and CDR2 FQGNSA. The CDR3 is 12 amino acids. The germline V and J ends were trimmed by 4 bases and 4 bases, with 5 bases remaining between them.

V is TRBV7-6 and J is TRBJ1-5, with D possibly matching TRBD1 (6 bases). The V and J ends lost 5 bases and 5 bases respectively, with 10 bases between them. CDR3 length: 13 amino acids. The germline gives CDR1 SGHVS, CDR2 FNYEAQ. CDR3 sequence: CASSRQADQPQHF. The DNA of the CDR3 is TGTGCCAGCAGCCGACAGGCTGATCAGCCCCAGCATTTT.

The chain joins TRBV7-8 to TRBJ2-5, with 7 positions matching TRBD1. The CDR3 runs 14 residues. V lost 2 bases to trimming and J lost 5 bases; unmatched junction nucleotides: 5. CDR1 is SGHVS and CDR2 is FQNEAQ in the germline V gene. The CDR3 sequence: CASSLQTGIETQYF. For the CDR3, the DNA is TGTGCCAGCAGCTTACAGACAGGGATCGAGACCCAGTACTTC.

V is TRBV12-3 or TRBV12-4 and J is TRBJ1-1, with 7 bases lining up with TRBD1. After removal of 1 base from V and 6 bases from J, the junction contained 2 bases not matched to a gene. The CDR3 loop spans 13 amino acids. CDR3 DNA sequence: TGTGCCAGCAGTTTAGGTCAGGGGGCTGAAGCTTTCTTT. Protein product: CASSLGQGAEAFF.